Listed below are T cell receptor beta chains from one sample, sequenced in a study of identical twins. TCRdb reprocessed the 5' RACE reads with MiXCR, giving one entry per CDR3 protein. Here the sample spans about 220,000 distinct CDR3 sequences, around a tenth being singletons. The material sequenced was memory (CD45RO+) T cells sorted from blood. These receptors came from a woman between 18 and 29 years old in good health. The CDR3 runs from the conserved cysteine through the conserved F or W. The D gene is left open where the match is weak. A clone size is listed for some rows: how often the clone was seen (once, few, many), or a class if it is expanded.

>many|-|TRBV30|TRBJ1-5
CAWRGDTNQPQHF
TGTGCCTGGAGGGGGGACACCAATCAGCCCCAGCATTTT
>many|-|TRBV11-1|TRBJ2-4
CASSGVGGTKNIQYF
TGTGCCAGCAGCGGGGTCGGGGGAACCAAAAACATTCAGTACTTC
>few|-|TRBV30|TRBJ2-1
CAWRPGVYNEQFF
TGTGCCTGGAGACCGGGGGTTTACAATGAGCAGTTCTTC
>-|-|TRBV5-6|TRBJ2-5
CASSPRQQETQYF
TGTGCCAGCAGCCCTAGACAGCAAGAGACCCAGTACTTC
>-|-|TRBV12-3/TRBV12-4|TRBJ1-2
CASSFLGSTYGYTF
TGTGCCAGCAGTTTTCTCGGGTCCACCTATGGCTACACCTTC
>many|-|TRBV5-6|TRBJ2-5
CASSEGTRETQYF
TGTGCCAGCAGCGAAGGAACAAGAGAGACCCAGTACTTC
>many|TRBD2|TRBV5-6|TRBJ2-7
CASSPGGGLYEQYF
TGTGCCAGCAGCCCCGGCGGGGGGCTATACGAGCAGTACTTC
>few|TRBD1|TRBV5-1|TRBJ2-2
CASSSEPQGSTGELFF
TGCGCCAGCAGCTCGGAACCACAGGGGAGCACCGGGGAGCTGTTTTTT
>few|-|TRBV5-1|TRBJ2-2
CASSVDSNTGELFF
TGCGCCAGCAGCGTGGACAGTAACACCGGGGAGCTGTTTTTT
>few|-|TRBV7-9|TRBJ1-1
CASSPGGSEAFF
TGTGCCAGCAGCCCCGGAGGCAGTGAAGCTTTCTTT
>few|-|TRBV20-1|TRBJ2-6
CSASVSGANVLTF
TGCAGTGCTAGTGTCTCTGGGGCCAACGTCCTGACTTTC
>few|TRBD2|TRBV7-9|TRBJ2-5
CASSLSGAGDETQYF
TGTGCCAGCAGCCTATCCGGGGCGGGGGATGAGACCCAGTACTTC
>-|TRBD2|TRBV5-1|TRBJ2-5
CASSLPSTSGRGQTQYF
TGCGCCAGCAGCCTACCCTCGACTAGCGGGAGGGGGCAGACCCAGTACTTC
>few|TRBD2|TRBV2|TRBJ2-1
CASLSGSWSNNEQFF
TGTGCCAGCCTTAGCGGGAGTTGGTCGAACAATGAGCAGTTCTTC
>few|TRBD1|TRBV24-1|TRBJ1-2
CATSDTSGGKNYGYTF
TGTGCCACCAGTGATACCTCAGGGGGGAAGAACTATGGCTACACCTTC
>many|-|TRBV5-1|TRBJ1-5
CASSSEGRSNQPQHF
TGCGCCAGCAGCTCCGAGGGGCGAAGCAATCAGCCCCAGCATTTT